This T cell receptor (beta chain) was captured by sequencing in a study of T cells expressing NK-cell markers. The overall study: In sorted CD3+CD56+NKG2C+, CD3+CD56+NKG2C- and CD3+CD56-NKG2C+ T cells, TCR beta repertoires were obtained. Eight donors were sequenced, seven testing HCMV-seropositive and one testing seronegative. Notes on the study in general: HCMV specificity was not established for the expanded NKG2C+ T cell clones. Topping the CD3+CD56-NKG2C+ fraction as well were these clonotypes, in a few donors.

No DNA is given; TCRdb re-called the 5' RACE reads and lists each CDR3 protein once. The sample table includes 160,000 or so distinct CDR3 sequences. About this clonotype itself: Its specificity is unknown.

The CDR3 has 16 amino acids. Germline V gene data show CDR1 as SGHTA and CDR2 as FQGNSA. Sequencing was performed on blood T cells: a sorted CD56 or NKG2C T cell subset, CD4+ or CD8+ T cells, or bulk PBMC T cells (not recorded which). The clonotype comes from a woman aged 18-70 years in good health. The chain carries TRBV7-2 and TRBJ2-3; TCRdb reports TRBD1, a call that lacks DNA to check it against. The CDR3 reads CASSLNPGASTDTQYF.